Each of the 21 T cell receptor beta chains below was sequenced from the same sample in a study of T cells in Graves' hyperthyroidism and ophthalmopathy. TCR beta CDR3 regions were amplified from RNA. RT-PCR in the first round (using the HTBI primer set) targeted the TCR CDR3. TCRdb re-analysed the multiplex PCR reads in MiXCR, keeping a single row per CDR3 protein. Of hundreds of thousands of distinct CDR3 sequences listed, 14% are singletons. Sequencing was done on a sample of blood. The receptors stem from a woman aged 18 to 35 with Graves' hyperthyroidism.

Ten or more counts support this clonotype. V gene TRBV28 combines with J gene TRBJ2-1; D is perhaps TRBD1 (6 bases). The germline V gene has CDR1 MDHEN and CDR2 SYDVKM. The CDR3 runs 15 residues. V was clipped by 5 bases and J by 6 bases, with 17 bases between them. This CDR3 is CASSPRRTVGNEQFF. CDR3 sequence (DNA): TGTGCCAGCAGTCCACGAAGGACAGTAGGCAATGAGCAGTTCTTC.

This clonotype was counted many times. CDR3 residues: CASSPQGYNEQFF. The CDR3 nucleotides are TGTGCCAGCTCACCTCAGGGGTACAATGAGCAGTTCTTC. This rearrangement joins TRBV6-1 to TRBJ2-1; weak D call: TRBD1 (6 bases). V lost 8 bases and J lost 4, with 12 bases in between. Germline V gives CDR1 MNHNS, CDR2 SASEGT. This CDR3 has 13 amino acids.

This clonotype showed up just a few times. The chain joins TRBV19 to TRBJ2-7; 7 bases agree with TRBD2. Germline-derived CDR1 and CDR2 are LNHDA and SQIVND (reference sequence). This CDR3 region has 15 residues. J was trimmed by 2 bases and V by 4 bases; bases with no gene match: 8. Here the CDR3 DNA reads TGTGCCAGTAGTACCCGGGGGGACCCCGCCTACGAGCAGTACTTC. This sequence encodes CASSTRGDPAYEQYF.

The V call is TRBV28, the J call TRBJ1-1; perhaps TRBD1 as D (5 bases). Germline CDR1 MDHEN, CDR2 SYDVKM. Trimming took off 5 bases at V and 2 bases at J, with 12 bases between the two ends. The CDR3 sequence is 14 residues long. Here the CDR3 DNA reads TGTGCCAGCAGTCCCCGGGACGGTAACACTGAAGCTTTCTTT. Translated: CASSPRDGNTEAFF.

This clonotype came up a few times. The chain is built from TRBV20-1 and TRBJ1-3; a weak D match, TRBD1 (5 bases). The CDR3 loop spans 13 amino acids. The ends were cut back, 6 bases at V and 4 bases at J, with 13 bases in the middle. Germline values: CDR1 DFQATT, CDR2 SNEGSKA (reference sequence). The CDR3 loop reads CSAGWKGGNTIYF. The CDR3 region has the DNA TGCAGTGCCGGTTGGAAGGGGGGAAACACCATATATTTT.

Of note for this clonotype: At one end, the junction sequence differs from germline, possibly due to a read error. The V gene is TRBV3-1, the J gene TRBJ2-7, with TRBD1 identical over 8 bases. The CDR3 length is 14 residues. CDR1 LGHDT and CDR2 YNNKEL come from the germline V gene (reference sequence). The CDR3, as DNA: TGTGCCAGCAGCCCTAGACAGGGGTCCTACGGGCAGTACTTC. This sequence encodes CASSPRQGSYGQYF.

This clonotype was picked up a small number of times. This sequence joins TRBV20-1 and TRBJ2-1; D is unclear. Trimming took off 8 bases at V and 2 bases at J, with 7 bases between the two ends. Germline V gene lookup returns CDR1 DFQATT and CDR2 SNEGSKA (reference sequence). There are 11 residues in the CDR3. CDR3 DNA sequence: TGCAGTAGAGCCGCCTACAATGAGCAGTTCTTC. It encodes CSRAAYNEQFF.

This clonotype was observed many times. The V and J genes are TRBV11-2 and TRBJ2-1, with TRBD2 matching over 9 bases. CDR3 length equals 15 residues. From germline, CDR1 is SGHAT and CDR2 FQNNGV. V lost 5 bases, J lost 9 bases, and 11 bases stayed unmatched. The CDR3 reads CASSHFSGSLGEQFF. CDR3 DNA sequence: TGTGCCAGCAGCCATTTTAGCGGGAGTCTCGGTGAGCAGTTCTTC.

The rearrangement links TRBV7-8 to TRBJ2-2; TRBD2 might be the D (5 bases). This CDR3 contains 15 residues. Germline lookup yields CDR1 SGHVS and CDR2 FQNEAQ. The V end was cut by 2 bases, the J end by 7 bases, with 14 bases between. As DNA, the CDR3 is TGTGCCAGCAGCTTATATGGGAGTTGGGTCGGGGAGCTGTTTTTT. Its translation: CASSLYGSWVGELFF.

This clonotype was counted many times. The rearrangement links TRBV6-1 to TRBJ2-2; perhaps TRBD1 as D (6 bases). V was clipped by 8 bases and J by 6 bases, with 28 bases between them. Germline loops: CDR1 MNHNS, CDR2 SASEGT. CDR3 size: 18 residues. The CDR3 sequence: CASGPTYSAPGAAGELFF. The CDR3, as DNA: TGTGCCAGCGGCCCTACTTACTCCGCGCCAGGGGCGGCCGGGGAGCTGTTTTTT.

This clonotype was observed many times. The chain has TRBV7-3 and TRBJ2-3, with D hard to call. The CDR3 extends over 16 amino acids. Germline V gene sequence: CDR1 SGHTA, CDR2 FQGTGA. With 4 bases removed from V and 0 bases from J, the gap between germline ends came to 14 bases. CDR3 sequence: CASSSQLSWSTDTQYF. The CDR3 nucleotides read TGTGCCAGCAGCTCCCAGTTGTCCTGGAGCACAGATACGCAGTATTTT.

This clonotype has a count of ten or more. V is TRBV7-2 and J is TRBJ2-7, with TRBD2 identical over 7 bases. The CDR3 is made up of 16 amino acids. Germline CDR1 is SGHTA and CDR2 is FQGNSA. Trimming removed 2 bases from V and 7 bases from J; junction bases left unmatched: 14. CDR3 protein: CASSLLGRTPPDEQYF. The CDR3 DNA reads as TGTGCCAGCAGCTTACTCGGGAGGACCCCGCCGGATGAGCAGTACTTC. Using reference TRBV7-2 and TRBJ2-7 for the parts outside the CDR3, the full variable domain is GAGVSQSPSNKVTEKGKDVELRCDPISGHTALYWYRQSLGQGLEFLIYFQGNSAPDKSGLPSDRFSAERTGGSVSTLTIQRTQQEDSAVYLCASSLLGRTPPDEQYFGPGTRLTVT.

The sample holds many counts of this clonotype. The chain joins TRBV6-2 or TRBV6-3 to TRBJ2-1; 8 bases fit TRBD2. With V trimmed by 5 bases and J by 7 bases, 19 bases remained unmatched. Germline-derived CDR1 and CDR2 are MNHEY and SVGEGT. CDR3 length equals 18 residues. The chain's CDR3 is CASSPAAGLAWGRNEQFF. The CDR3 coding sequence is TGTGCCAGCAGTCCCGCCGCAGGACTAGCCTGGGGGAGAAATGAGCAGTTCTTC.

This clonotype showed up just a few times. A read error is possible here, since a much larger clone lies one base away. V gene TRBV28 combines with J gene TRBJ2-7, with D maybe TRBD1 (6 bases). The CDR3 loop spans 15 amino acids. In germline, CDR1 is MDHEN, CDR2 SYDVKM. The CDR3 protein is CASSSTGSLSYEQCF. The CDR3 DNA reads TGTGCCAGCAGTTCTACAGGGAGCCTCTCCTACGAGCAGTGCTTC.

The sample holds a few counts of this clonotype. The CDR3 loop reads CASSSWAGTNEQFF. CDR3 DNA: TGTGCCAGTAGTAGCTGGGCAGGGACCAATGAGCAGTTCTTC. The J gene is TRBJ2-1, the V gene TRBV19; tentatively, D is TRBD1 or TRBD2 (5 bases each). CDR3 length: 14 amino acids. V was pared by 4 bases and J by 6 bases, with 13 bases between. The germline V gene has CDR1 LNHDA and CDR2 SQIVND (reference sequence).

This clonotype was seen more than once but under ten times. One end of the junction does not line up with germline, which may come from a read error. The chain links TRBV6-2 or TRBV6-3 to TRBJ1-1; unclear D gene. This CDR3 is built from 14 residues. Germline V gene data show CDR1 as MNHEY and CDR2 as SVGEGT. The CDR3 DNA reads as TGTGCCAGCAGTTACAAGGGCTCAGACACTGAAGCTTCCTTT. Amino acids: CASSYKGSDTEASF.

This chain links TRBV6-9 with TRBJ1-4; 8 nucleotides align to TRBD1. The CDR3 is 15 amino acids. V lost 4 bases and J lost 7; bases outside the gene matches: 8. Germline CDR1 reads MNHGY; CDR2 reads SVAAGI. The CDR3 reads CASSSAGGISEKLFF. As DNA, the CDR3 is TGTGCCAGCAGTTCCGCAGGGGGCATCAGTGAAAAACTGTTTTTT.

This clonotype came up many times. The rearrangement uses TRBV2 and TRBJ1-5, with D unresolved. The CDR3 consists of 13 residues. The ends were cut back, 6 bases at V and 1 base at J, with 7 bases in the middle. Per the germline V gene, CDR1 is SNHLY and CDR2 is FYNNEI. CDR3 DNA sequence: TGTGCCAGCAGGAAGGACAGCAATCAGCCCCAGCATTTT. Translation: CASRKDSNQPQHF.

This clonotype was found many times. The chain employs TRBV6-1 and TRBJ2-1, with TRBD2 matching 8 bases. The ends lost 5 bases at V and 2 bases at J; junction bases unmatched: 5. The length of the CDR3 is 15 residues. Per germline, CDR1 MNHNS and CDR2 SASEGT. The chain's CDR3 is CASSLAGSAYNEQFF. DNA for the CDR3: TGTGCCAGCAGTTTAGCGGGATCGGCCTACAATGAGCAGTTCTTC.

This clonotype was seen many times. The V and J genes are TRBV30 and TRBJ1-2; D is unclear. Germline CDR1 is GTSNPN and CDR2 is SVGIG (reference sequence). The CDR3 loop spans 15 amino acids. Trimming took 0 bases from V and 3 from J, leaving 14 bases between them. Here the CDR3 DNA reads TGTGCCTGGAGTGTGGAGTGGCGCTTGCACTATGGCTACACCTTC. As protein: CAWSVEWRLHYGYTF.

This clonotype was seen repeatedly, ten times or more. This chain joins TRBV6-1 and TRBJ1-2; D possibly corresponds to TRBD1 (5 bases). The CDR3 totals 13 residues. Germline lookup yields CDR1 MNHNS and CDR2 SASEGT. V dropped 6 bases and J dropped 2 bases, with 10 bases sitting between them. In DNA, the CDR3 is TGTGCCAGCAGAAGACAGTCCAACTATGGCTACACCTTC. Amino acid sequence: CASRRQSNYGYTF.